These T cell receptor beta chains were read from a single sample in a study of immune characterization of retroperitoneal liposarcoma. TCRdb reprocessed the PCR reads with MiXCR, giving one entry per CDR3 protein. Here the sample spans fewer than 8,000 distinct CDR3 sequences, over 40% being singletons. The sequenced sample was tumor tissue. These receptors were obtained from a male donor with retroperitoneal liposarcoma. The CDR3 runs from the conserved cysteine through the conserved F or W. The D gene is left open where the match is weak. Clone size appears in some rows only: once, few, many, or a class for an expanded clone.

CDR3aa: CASSPPKQGYSHEQYF
CDR3nt: TGTGCCAGCAGTCCCCCTAAACAGGGTTACTCTCACGAGCAGTACTTC
abundance: -
v_gene: TRBV6-6
j_gene: TRBJ2-7
d_gene: -

CDR3aa: CASSGQGAGELFF
CDR3nt: TGTGCCAGCAGTGGGCAGGGTGCCGGGGAGCTGTTTTTT
abundance: -
v_gene: TRBV6-1
j_gene: TRBJ2-2
d_gene: -

CDR3aa: CASTAGTGYNEQFF
CDR3nt: TGTGCCAGCACCGCCGGGACAGGGTACAATGAGCAGTTCTTC
abundance: few
v_gene: TRBV7-8
j_gene: TRBJ2-1
d_gene: TRBD1

CDR3aa: CASSHRDGDYEQYF
CDR3nt: TGTGCCAGCAGTCACCGGGACGGGGACTACGAGCAGTACTTC
abundance: many
v_gene: TRBV6-1
j_gene: TRBJ2-7
d_gene: -

CDR3aa: CASSLHPPRGPNNEQFF
CDR3nt: TGTGCCAGCAGCCTTCATCCTCCGAGGGGCCCCAACAATGAGCAGTTCTTC
abundance: -
v_gene: TRBV7-3
j_gene: TRBJ2-1
d_gene: -

CDR3aa: CASSSGLAASYEQFF
CDR3nt: TGTGCCAGCAGTTCGGGACTAGCGGCGTCCTACGAGCAGTTCTTC
abundance: medium-sized
v_gene: TRBV6-6
j_gene: TRBJ2-1
d_gene: TRBD2

CDR3aa: CASSEEPGSSNVLTF
CDR3nt: TGTGCCAGCAGTGAAGAACCGGGATCGTCCAACGTCCTGACTTTC
abundance: few
v_gene: TRBV6-1
j_gene: TRBJ2-6
d_gene: -

CDR3aa: CASSEEGLPSTGELFF
CDR3nt: TGTGCCAGCAGTGAAGAGGGACTACCCAGCACCGGGGAGCTGTTTTTT
abundance: -
v_gene: TRBV6-1
j_gene: TRBJ2-2
d_gene: TRBD2

CDR3aa: CASSLSYLGNNEQFF
CDR3nt: TGTGCCAGCAGCTTAAGTTATCTGGGGAACAATGAGCAGTTCTTC
abundance: -
v_gene: TRBV7-2
j_gene: TRBJ2-1
d_gene: -

CDR3aa: CASSLSGLAREVDNEQYF
CDR3nt: TGTGCCAGCAGTTTATCCGGACTAGCGAGAGAGGTGGACAATGAGCAGTACTTC
abundance: -
v_gene: TRBV27
j_gene: TRBJ2-5
d_gene: TRBD2

CDR3aa: CASSLTANSYEQFF
CDR3nt: TGTGCCAGCAGTTTGACGGCCAACTCCTACGAGCAGTTCTTC
abundance: few
v_gene: TRBV27
j_gene: TRBJ2-1
d_gene: -

CDR3aa: CAISGTSGRAGSYEQYF
CDR3nt: TGTGCCATCAGTGGTACTAGCGGGAGGGCCGGTTCCTACGAGCAGTACTTC
abundance: once
v_gene: TRBV10-3
j_gene: TRBJ2-7
d_gene: TRBD2

CDR3aa: CASSDDPGQGSNEQYF
CDR3nt: TGTGCCAGCAGTGACGACCCGGGACAGGGGTCCAACGAGCAGTACTTC
abundance: many
v_gene: TRBV6-1
j_gene: TRBJ2-7
d_gene: TRBD1

CDR3aa: CASSQGIGYEQFF
CDR3nt: TGTGCCAGCAGTCAGGGAATCGGATATGAGCAGTTCTTC
abundance: large
v_gene: TRBV6-1
j_gene: TRBJ2-1
d_gene: -

CDR3aa: CASTDFRTGEETQYF
CDR3nt: TGTGCCAGCACTGATTTCCGGACAGGGGAAGAGACCCAGTACTTC
abundance: few
v_gene: TRBV27
j_gene: TRBJ2-5
d_gene: TRBD1

CDR3aa: CASSPLWGANYNEQFF
CDR3nt: TGTGCCAGCAGCCCCCTATGGGGAGCCAACTACAATGAGCAGTTCTTC
abundance: -
v_gene: TRBV14
j_gene: TRBJ2-1
d_gene: -

CDR3aa: CASSLRGSGTGELFF
CDR3nt: TGTGCCAGCAGCTTAAGGGGTAGCGGGACCGGGGAGCTGTTTTTT
abundance: -
v_gene: TRBV11-1
j_gene: TRBJ2-2
d_gene: TRBD2

CDR3aa: CASSYRQGATSHSGANVLTF
CDR3nt: TGTGCCAGCAGTTACCGACAGGGAGCCACGTCCCACTCTGGGGCCAACGTCCTGACTTTC
abundance: -
v_gene: TRBV6-5
j_gene: TRBJ2-6
d_gene: TRBD1

CDR3aa: CASTGTNNEQYF
CDR3nt: TGTGCCAGCACCGGGACCAACAATGAGCAGTACTTC
abundance: -
v_gene: TRBV12-3/TRBV12-4
j_gene: TRBJ2-4
d_gene: -

CDR3aa: CASSFRREKLFF
CDR3nt: TGTGCCAGCAGCTTTCGTCGGGAAAAACTGTTTTTT
abundance: -
v_gene: TRBV7-2
j_gene: TRBJ1-4
d_gene: -

CDR3aa: CASSQFDRGYEQYF
CDR3nt: TGCGCCAGCAGCCAATTTGACAGGGGATACGAGCAGTACTTC
abundance: -
v_gene: TRBV4-1
j_gene: TRBJ2-7
d_gene: TRBD1

CDR3aa: CASTLQGDSYEQYF
CDR3nt: TGTGCCAGCACCCTACAGGGGGATTCCTACGAGCAGTACTTC
abundance: few
v_gene: TRBV28
j_gene: TRBJ2-7
d_gene: TRBD1

CDR3aa: CASSLEGPGMPFF
CDR3nt: TGCGCCAGCAGTCTCGAGGGTCCGGGGATGCCGTTCTTC
abundance: -
v_gene: TRBV5-1
j_gene: TRBJ2-1
d_gene: -

CDR3aa: CASSEAGRIEQFF
CDR3nt: TGTGCCAGCAGTGAAGCGGGGAGGATCGAGCAGTTCTTC
abundance: -
v_gene: TRBV6-1
j_gene: TRBJ2-1
d_gene: -

CDR3aa: CASSESFGGDTQYF
CDR3nt: TGCGCCAGCAGTGAGTCGTTTGGGGGAGATACGCAGTATTTT
abundance: few
v_gene: TRBV10-1
j_gene: TRBJ2-3
d_gene: -

CDR3aa: CASSYEGLGMETQFF
CDR3nt: TGTGCCAGCAGTTACGAGGGGTTGGGGATGGAGACCCAGTTCTTC
abundance: few
v_gene: TRBV6-6
j_gene: TRBJ2-1
d_gene: -

CDR3aa: CATATSGGNEQFF
CDR3nt: TGTGCCACCGCCACTAGCGGGGGCAATGAGCAGTTCTTC
abundance: -
v_gene: TRBV6-1
j_gene: TRBJ2-1
d_gene: TRBD2

CDR3aa: CASSLDSGGYNEQFF
CDR3nt: TGTGCTAGCAGCTTAGATAGCGGGGGCTACAATGAGCAGTTCTTC
abundance: medium-sized
v_gene: TRBV7-7
j_gene: TRBJ2-1
d_gene: TRBD2

CDR3aa: CASSYAIWVARRYQETQFF
CDR3nt: TGTGCCAGCAGTTACGCCATATGGGTGGCTAGACGGTACCAAGAGACCCAGTTCTTC
abundance: -
v_gene: TRBV6-2/TRBV6-3
j_gene: TRBJ2-1
d_gene: -

CDR3aa: CASSYSPLASGGSDEQFF
CDR3nt: TGTGCCAGCAGTTACTCTCCACTAGCGTCGGGGGGCTCCGATGAGCAGTTCTTT
abundance: -
v_gene: TRBV6-5
j_gene: TRBJ2-3
d_gene: -

CDR3aa: CASSPSGSGANVLTF
CDR3nt: TGTGCCAGCAGCCCCTCGGGTTCTGGGGCCAACGTCCTGACTTTC
abundance: -
v_gene: TRBV7-3
j_gene: TRBJ2-6
d_gene: -

CDR3aa: CASSTTGVNTGELFF
CDR3nt: TGTGCCAGCAGTACCACGGGAGTCAACACCGGGGAGCTGTTTTTT
abundance: -
v_gene: TRBV27
j_gene: TRBJ2-2
d_gene: -

CDR3aa: CASGRGQEYEQYF
CDR3nt: TGTGCCAGCGGGAGGGGACAGGAGTACGAGCAGTACTTC
abundance: -
v_gene: TRBV6-1
j_gene: TRBJ2-7
d_gene: -

CDR3aa: CATSDLDPIGETQFF
CDR3nt: TGTGCCACCAGTGACCTCGACCCCATCGGGGAGACCCAGTTCTTC
abundance: -
v_gene: TRBV24-1
j_gene: TRBJ2-1
d_gene: -

CDR3aa: CASSLSREQFF
CDR3nt: TGTGCCAGCAGCTTATCTCGCGAGCAGTTCTTC
abundance: -
v_gene: TRBV7-2
j_gene: TRBJ2-1
d_gene: -

CDR3aa: CASSPLAGGATDTQYF
CDR3nt: TGTGCCAGCAGCCCCCTAGCGGGAGGGGCCACAGATACGCAGTATTTT
abundance: -
v_gene: TRBV5-4
j_gene: TRBJ2-3
d_gene: TRBD2

CDR3aa: CASRDWSSGRASYEQYF
CDR3nt: TGTGCCAGCAGGGATTGGTCTAGCGGGAGGGCATCCTACGAGCAGTACTTC
abundance: -
v_gene: TRBV6-8
j_gene: TRBJ2-7
d_gene: TRBD2

CDR3aa: CASSFGYWQFF
CDR3nt: TGTGCCAGCAGTTTCGGGTATTGGCAGTTCTTC
abundance: few
v_gene: TRBV27
j_gene: TRBJ2-1
d_gene: -

CDR3aa: CATAGFNNEQYF
CDR3nt: TGTGCCACCGCGGGATTCAACAATGAGCAGTACTTC
abundance: many
v_gene: TRBV6-1
j_gene: TRBJ2-5
d_gene: -

CDR3aa: CASKDESLAGGSEQYF
CDR3nt: TGTGCCAGCAAAGATGAGAGCCTAGCGGGAGGATCCGAGCAGTACTTC
abundance: few
v_gene: TRBV6-1
j_gene: TRBJ2-7
d_gene: TRBD2

CDR3aa: CASSYSSGGAYEQFF
CDR3nt: TGTGCCAGCAGTTACTCTAGCGGGGGGGCCTACGAGCAGTTCTTC
abundance: medium-sized
v_gene: TRBV6-6
j_gene: TRBJ2-1
d_gene: TRBD2